The clone carrying this TCR beta chain was recorded at least ten times. The antigen is undetermined. These data originate in a study of tumor-infiltrating lymphocytes in primary liver carcinoma. Study results and limitations: Tumor-adjacent and tumor-blood pairs displayed less overlap than did pairs of tumor regions. Because of bulk unsorted sampling, CD4+ and CD8+ repertoires were not subjected to comparison.

Germline CDR1 SGHAT, CDR2 FQNNGV. CDR3 length: 16 residues. J was trimmed by 7 bases and V by 3 bases; bases with no gene match: 8. Synthesis of TCR beta cDNA was carried out from 500 ng total RNA with a constant-region primer. Libraries of TCR beta came from three nested multiplex PCR rounds with slightly modified ARM-PCR. Running nine to ten cycles apiece, the first two PCR rounds relied on TRBV1-TRBV30 forward primers together with a C-beta reverse primer. TCRdb re-called the multiplex PCR reads with MiXCR, one entry per CDR3 protein. The table shows around 330,000 distinct CDR3 sequences, with around 50% occurring only once. Blood RNA came from unsorted whole blood; germline DNA was also extracted.

The TCR was taken from a woman younger than 45 with primary liver carcinoma and hepatitis B virus infection. The rearrangement joins TRBV11-2 to TRBJ1-4, with TRBD1 matching over 10 bases. Specimen: peripheral blood. This CDR3 reads CASSFDRGPGFEKLFF. The CDR3 DNA reads TGTGCCAGCAGCTTCGACAGGGGGCCGGGATTTGAAAAACTGTTTTTT.